The source of this T cell receptor (beta chain) is a study of cytomegalovirus exposure and HLA in healthy donors. As for this clone: Its matching antigen is unknown.

Whole-study findings and limits: In an earlier analysis, about 87% or about 30%: the productive usage of most TCR beta V segments. TCR association rates varied by HLA locus in a later analysis, with DRB1 highest and HLA-C lowest. A missense DCLRE1C variant was associated with V- and J-gene trimming of TCR beta chains in a later analysis, and an independent cohort replicated the association. The authors later found most CMV-associated TCR beta chains appeared HLA-restricted.

Primers for the PCR totalled 60 Vbeta and 13 Jbeta. Profiled with immunoSEQ multiplex PCR; TCRdb holds only in-frame clones, not every one. The table shows about 110,000 clones, with approximately 80% occurring only once. Germline lookup yields CDR1 KGHSH and CDR2 LQKENI. This CDR3 spans 17 amino acids. The junction had 7 bases not matched to a gene; V was cut back by 1 base and J by 3 bases. This receptor was obtained from a female donor in good health and CMV-seropositive. The chain is built from TRBV18 and TRBJ1-3; 9 nucleotides align to TRBD1. Source material: PBMCs. The CDR3 DNA follows: TGTGCCAGCTCACCACTTCCGGGACAGGGTGGTGGAAACACCATATATTTT. Translation gives CASSPLPGQGGGNTIYF.